The TCR beta chain under discussion was sequenced for a study of PD-1 blockade in classical Hodgkin lymphoma. Study context: The nivolumab dose that patients received was 3 mg/kg, given intravenously every 2 weeks.

Stated time point: cycle 4 day 1 (C4D1), after more than 5 weeks of nivolumab. Patients all relapsed after autologous stem cell transplantation, and there was variation in brentuximab vedotin exposure. Patients' outcomes at their best amounted to complete response, partial response or progressive disease. This CDR3 is 15 amino acids long. With 6 bases clipped from V and 9 bases from J, the junction kept 13 bases outside the gene matches. Germline V lookup: CDR1 MRHNA, CDR2 SNTAGT. Produced via immunoSEQ multiplex PCR; TCRdb's table is partial and in-frame only. This sample has 40,000 to 55,000 clones, with around 80% found just once. This clone has only a few counts. The antigen is unknown. Points from the study as a whole: Healthy donors were reported to have higher baseline TCR diversity than newly diagnosed patients. Patients starting nivolumab under 1 year after ASCT were excluded.

The input for sequencing was peripheral blood mononuclear cells (PBMCs), taken before the fourth cycle of nivolumab. This chain joins TRBV6-4 and TRBJ2-5; 10 bases fit TRBD1. The sequence derives from a human donor with classical Hodgkin lymphoma. CDR3 DNA sequence: TGTGCCAGCAGCCCAACGGACAGGGGGGAGGTGGCCCAGTACTTC. Its protein is CASSPTDRGEVAQYF.